The sequence of this TCR beta chain was determined in a study of cytotoxic CD8 clonotypes in ibrutinib-treated CLL. Turning to this clone: Its target is unknown.

This CDR3 has 15 residues. Germline V gene data show CDR1 as MNHNS and CDR2 as SASEGT. V lost 6 bases, J lost 7 bases, and 19 bases lay in between. Broader study findings: There were few public clonotypes, and on treatment they contracted or stayed stable. Clonality increased at ibrutinib response and stayed stable in sustained remission. At progression, however, it fell back toward baseline.

Repertoires were generated with immunoSEQ multiplex PCR, while TCRdb's copy carries only in-frame clones and drops some. The profile shows 25,000 to 30,000 clones, 75% to 85% of them singletons. This rearrangement joins TRBV6-1 to TRBJ1-5; no definite D call. The sample consisted of PBMCs, taken after 24 months of ibrutinib treatment. This TCR was sampled from a human donor with chronic lymphocytic leukemia. The CDR3 here is CASSHLEEVYQPQHF. As DNA, the CDR3 is TGTGCCAGCAGCCACCTTGAGGAGGTTTACCAGCCCCAGCATTTT.